Below, 22 T cell receptor beta chains from the same sample are listed, as sequenced in a study of blood T cell repertoires in COVID-19. Repertoires were generated with immunoSEQ multiplex PCR, while TCRdb's copy carries only in-frame clones and drops some. Among 65,000 to 70,000 clones listed, nearly 80% were seen once. The sequenced sample was peripheral blood. The receptor set was obtained from a human donor in a cohort sampled during active COVID-19.

CDR3 protein: CASSLLTGGNQPQHF. The DNA of the CDR3 is TGTGCCAGCAGCTTGTTGACGGGAGGAAATCAGCCCCAGCATTTT. The V call is TRBV5-6, the J call TRBJ1-5; D is unresolved. Looked up from germline, CDR1 is SGHDT and CDR2 is YYEEEE. Trimming stripped 1 base from V and 4 bases from J, with 12 bases between. The CDR3 covers 15 residues.

The chain's CDR3 is CASSLDPESSYEQYF. DNA for the CDR3: TGTGCCAGCAGCTTAGATCCGGAGAGCTCCTACGAGCAGTACTTC. The rearrangement uses TRBV11-2 and TRBJ2-7; D is uncertain. V dropped 0 bases and J dropped 0 bases, with 9 bases sitting between them. The CDR3 spans 15 residues. Germline-derived CDR1 and CDR2 are SGHAT and FQNNGV.

The rearrangement joins TRBV4-1 to TRBJ1-3; 11 bases are a match to TRBD1. Trimming at V came to 0 bases and at J to 4 bases, leaving 5 bases not matched to a gene. CDR1 and CDR2 from the germline V gene are MGHRA and YSYEKL. The CDR3 runs to 17 residues. CDR3: CASSQDRTGGLGNTIYF. The CDR3 DNA reads TGCGCCAGCAGCCAAGATAGGACAGGGGGCTTAGGAAACACCATATATTTT.

The chain joins TRBV19 to TRBJ2-2; D is undetermined. This CDR3 is built from 13 residues. Per the germline V gene, CDR1 is LNHDA and CDR2 is SQIVND (reference sequence). Trimming left V 6 bases short and J 1 base short, with 6 bases between. CDR3 DNA: TGTGCCAGTAGGCCGGTGAACACCGGGGAGCTGTTTTTT. Amino acid sequence: CASRPVNTGELFF.

CDR3 DNA sequence: TGTGCCAGCAGCTTAGATGGGACTAGCGGGAGCGGGGAGCTGTTTTTT. Protein sequence: CASSLDGTSGSGELFF. The chain recombines TRBV11-3 with TRBJ2-2, with 14 nucleotides matching TRBD2. Losses at the gene ends were 0 bases for V and 7 bases for J; bases not matched to a gene: 1. This CDR3 region has 16 residues. The germline V gene has CDR1 SGHNT and CDR2 YENEEA.

The rearrangement uses TRBV5-6 and TRBJ1-6; D remains ambiguous. The CDR3 consists of 15 residues. V lost 2 bases, J lost 3 bases, and 9 bases lay in between. The germline V gene has CDR1 SGHDT and CDR2 YYEEEE. The CDR3 loop reads CASSFERSYNSPLHF. The DNA of the CDR3 is TGTGCCAGCAGCTTTGAACGGAGCTATAATTCACCCCTCCACTTT.

This rearrangement joins TRBV6-1 to TRBJ2-2; D uncertain. The CDR3 runs to 14 residues. Germline assignment: CDR1 MNHNS and CDR2 SASEGT. V was trimmed by 2 bases and J by 4 bases, leaving 8 bases between them. The CDR3 nucleotides read TGTGCCAGCAGTGAAATGATCAGCACCGGGGAGCTGTTTTTT. Translation: CASSEMISTGELFF.

Only a few counts were recorded for this clone. V usage is TRBV30 and J usage is TRBJ2-7, with 7 bases matching TRBD1. The CDR3 runs to 13 residues. Germline values: CDR1 GTSNPN, CDR2 SVGIG (reference sequence). V was pared by 2 bases and J by 0 bases, with 1 base of the junction left unmatched. The CDR3 DNA follows: TGTGCCTGGAGTCGGGACAGCTCCTACGAGCAGTACTTC. Its protein is CAWSRDSSYEQYF.

CDR3 region: CASSYTSGQGGTEAFF. In DNA form, the CDR3 reads TGTGCCAGCAGTTACACCTCCGGACAGGGGGGGACTGAAGCTTTCTTT. This chain uses TRBV6-5 with TRBJ1-1, with TRBD1 matching 10 bases. Unmatched junction bases numbered 8, after V lost 2 bases and J lost 5 bases. CDR1 is MNHEY, CDR2 SVGAGI, per germline. The CDR3 extends over 16 amino acids.

This sequence joins TRBV6-1 and TRBJ1-6; D gene unclear. The germline V and J ends were trimmed by 0 bases and 9 bases, with 21 bases remaining between them. The CDR3 runs to 18 residues. Germline CDR1 reads MNHNS; CDR2 reads SASEGT. CDR3 sequence (DNA): TGTGCCAGCAGTGAAGCGCCAGCCGGCCGGGGTCGCATTTCACCCCTCCACTTT. This translates into CASSEAPAGRGRISPLHF.

The J gene is TRBJ1-3, the V gene TRBV10-2; D is possibly TRBD1 (6 bases). V lost 6 bases to trimming and J lost 7 bases, with 22 bases between them. CDR1 and CDR2 from the germline V gene are WSHSY and SAAADI. This CDR3 region has 16 residues. This CDR3 reads CASSPTGGDSPNTIYF. CDR3 sequence (DNA): TGCGCCAGCAGCCCGACGGGGGGCGACTCCCCCAACACCATATATTTT.

The chain is built from TRBV27 and TRBJ2-7, with D possibly TRBD2 on 5 matching bases. Germline lookup yields CDR1 MNHEY and CDR2 SMNVEV (reference sequence). This CDR3 is 15 amino acids long. The V gene lost 4 bases and the J gene lost 0 bases, with 13 bases spanning the gap. CDR3: CASSSRAFSSYEQYF. CDR3 in DNA: TGTGCCAGCAGTTCGCGGGCCTTTAGCTCCTACGAGCAGTACTTC.

The chain carries TRBV27 and TRBJ2-3; D is possibly TRBD2 (6 bases). Germline V lookup: CDR1 MNHEY, CDR2 SMNVEV (reference sequence). The CDR3 spans 17 residues. Between the trimmed V and J ends, which lost 2 bases and 2 bases, there was a span of 17 bases. The CDR3 sequence: CASSLNPRGKATDTQYF. The DNA for the CDR3 is TGTGCCAGCAGTTTAAACCCCCGGGGGAAAGCCACAGATACGCAGTATTTT.

The gene calls are TRBV9 and TRBJ1-1; 7 bases agree with TRBD1. CDR1 is SGDLS and CDR2 is YYNGEE in the germline V gene. V lost 4 bases to trimming and J lost 5 bases; unmatched junction nucleotides: 8. CDR3 length: 14 residues. The CDR3 here is CASSILQGRTEAFF. The CDR3 DNA is TGTGCCAGCAGCATCCTACAGGGGCGGACTGAAGCTTTCTTT.

The chain combines TRBV2 with TRBJ2-7; tentative D call: TRBD1 (5 bases). Germline V lookup: CDR1 SNHLY, CDR2 FYNNEI. Deletions cut 3 bases from V and 3 bases from J, with 15 bases between. The CDR3 runs 15 residues. This CDR3 reads CASSDKGPFGYEQYF. CDR3 nucleotides: TGTGCCAGCAGTGATAAGGGGCCTTTCGGCTACGAGCAGTACTTC.

The rearrangement links TRBV3-1 (or the pseudogene TRBV3-2) to TRBJ2-7; 12 bases are a match to TRBD2. V gave up 5 bases and J gave up 4 bases; unmatched junction bases: 3. Germline V gene lookup returns CDR1 LGHDT and CDR2 YNNKEL (reference sequence). The CDR3 is made up of 14 amino acids. The CDR3 region is CASSSSGRGYEQYF. Here the CDR3 DNA reads TGTGCCAGCAGCTCTAGCGGGAGGGGGTACGAGCAGTACTTC.

V and J are TRBV6-5 and TRBJ2-7, with D possibly matching TRBD1 (6 bases). V was clipped by 6 bases and J by 2 bases, with 11 bases between them. CDR1 MNHEY and CDR2 SVGAGI come from the germline V gene. The CDR3 covers 13 residues. The CDR3 sequence: CASSTGQTYEQYF. The CDR3 DNA reads as TGTGCCAGCAGCACCGGACAGACCTACGAGCAGTACTTC.

The chain joins TRBV30 to TRBJ1-6; D is perhaps TRBD1 (6 bases). The V and J ends lost 5 bases and 10 bases respectively, with 12 bases between them. This CDR3 has 12 residues. The germline V gene encodes CDR1 GTSNPN and CDR2 SVGIG (reference sequence). DNA for the CDR3: TGTGCCTGGTCAGCAGGGGAATCACCCCTCCACTTT. It yields the protein CAWSAGESPLHF.

J is TRBJ2-1 and V is TRBV19; tentatively, D is TRBD1 (5 bases). Looked up from germline, CDR1 is LNHDA and CDR2 is SQIVND (reference sequence). The CDR3 runs to 13 residues. Trimming pared 3 bases from V and 6 bases from J, leaving 9 bases between. As DNA, the CDR3 is TGTGCCAGTAGTATGAGCAGGGCCAATGAGCAGTTCTTC. Its translation is CASSMSRANEQFF.

The CDR3 nucleotides read TGTGCCTGGGGGCCGGGGGGGAGATCCTACGAGCAGTACTTC. This gives the protein CAWGPGGRSYEQYF. The rearrangement uses TRBV30 and TRBJ2-7; 8 bases match TRBD2. The CDR3 has 14 amino acids. Germline V lookup: CDR1 GTSNPN, CDR2 SVGIG (reference sequence). V lost 5 bases to trimming and J lost 1 base; unmatched junction nucleotides: 7.

The chain uses TRBV4-1 and TRBJ2-3, with 7 nucleotides matching TRBD1. CDR3 length equals 14 residues. V gave up 8 bases and J gave up 6 bases; unmatched junction bases: 11. Germline V gene data show CDR1 as MGHRA and CDR2 as YSYEKL. CDR3 amino acids: CASARQGEKDTQYF. The CDR3 bases are TGCGCCAGCGCCCGCCAGGGGGAAAAGGATACGCAGTATTTT.

The chain couples TRBV27 to TRBJ2-3; D gene unclear. The CDR3 is made up of 12 amino acids. Germline V gene lookup returns CDR1 MNHEY and CDR2 SMNVEV (reference sequence). Trimming removed 4 bases from V and 4 bases from J, with 6 bases in between. CDR3 amino acids: CASSSVADTQYF. Written as DNA, the CDR3 is TGTGCCAGCAGTTCGGTAGCAGATACGCAGTATTTT.